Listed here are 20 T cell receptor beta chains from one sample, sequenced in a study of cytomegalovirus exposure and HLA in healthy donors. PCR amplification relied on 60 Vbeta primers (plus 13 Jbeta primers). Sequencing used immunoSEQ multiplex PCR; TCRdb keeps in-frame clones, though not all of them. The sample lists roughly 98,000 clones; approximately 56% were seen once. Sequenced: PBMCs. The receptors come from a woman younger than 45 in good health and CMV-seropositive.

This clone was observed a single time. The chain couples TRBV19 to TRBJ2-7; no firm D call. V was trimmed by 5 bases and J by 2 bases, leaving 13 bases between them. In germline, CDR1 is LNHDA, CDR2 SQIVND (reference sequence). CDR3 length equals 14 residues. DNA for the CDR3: TGTGCCAGTAGTTTCTCCGGTGCCCCCTACGAGCAGTACTTC. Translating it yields CASSFSGAPYEQYF.

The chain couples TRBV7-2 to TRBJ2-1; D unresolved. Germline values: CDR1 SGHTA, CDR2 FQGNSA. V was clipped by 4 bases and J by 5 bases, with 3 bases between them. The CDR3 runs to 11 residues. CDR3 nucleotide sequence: TGTGCCAGCAGCTGGCACAATGAGCAGTTCTTC. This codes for CASSWHNEQFF.

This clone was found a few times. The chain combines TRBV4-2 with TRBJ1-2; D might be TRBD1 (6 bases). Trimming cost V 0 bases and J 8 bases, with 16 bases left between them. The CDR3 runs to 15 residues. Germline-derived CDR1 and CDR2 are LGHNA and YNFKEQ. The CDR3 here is CASSQDNGKGGGYTF. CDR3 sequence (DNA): TGTGCCAGCAGCCAAGATAACGGAAAGGGGGGGGGCTACACCTTC.

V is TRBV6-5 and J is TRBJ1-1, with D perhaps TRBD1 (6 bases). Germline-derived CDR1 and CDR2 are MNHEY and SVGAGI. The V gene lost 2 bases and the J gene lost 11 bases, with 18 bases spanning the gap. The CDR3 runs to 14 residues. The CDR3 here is CASSYPGQIGLAFF. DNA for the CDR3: TGTGCCAGCAGTTACCCCGGACAGATAGGCCTCGCTTTCTTT.

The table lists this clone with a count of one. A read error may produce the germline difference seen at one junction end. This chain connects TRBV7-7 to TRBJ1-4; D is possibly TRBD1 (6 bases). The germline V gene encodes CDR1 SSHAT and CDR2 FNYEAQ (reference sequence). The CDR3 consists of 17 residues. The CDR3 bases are TGTGCTAGCAGCTTAACCCTATCGGACAGATTAAATGAAAAACTGTTTTTT. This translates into CASSLTLSDRLNEKLFF.

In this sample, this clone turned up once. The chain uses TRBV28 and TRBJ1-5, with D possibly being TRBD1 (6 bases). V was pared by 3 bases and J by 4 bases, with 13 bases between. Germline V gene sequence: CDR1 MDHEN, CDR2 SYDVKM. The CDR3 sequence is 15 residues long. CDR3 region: CASSFDQGQNQPQHF. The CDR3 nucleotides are TGTGCCAGCAGTTTCGATCAGGGACAAAATCAGCCCCAGCATTTT.

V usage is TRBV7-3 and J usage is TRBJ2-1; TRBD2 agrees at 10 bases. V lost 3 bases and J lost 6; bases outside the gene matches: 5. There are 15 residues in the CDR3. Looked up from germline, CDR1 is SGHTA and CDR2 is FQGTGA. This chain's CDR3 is CASSFSRLAGNEQFF. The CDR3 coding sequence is TGTGCCAGCAGCTTCTCTAGACTAGCGGGCAATGAGCAGTTCTTC. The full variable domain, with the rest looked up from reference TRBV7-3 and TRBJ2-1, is GAGVSQTPSNKVTEKGKYVELRCDPISGHTALYWYRQSLGQGPEFLIYFQGTGAADDSGLPNDRFFAVRPEGSVSTLKIQRTERGDSAVYLCASSFSRLAGNEQFFGPGTRLTVL.

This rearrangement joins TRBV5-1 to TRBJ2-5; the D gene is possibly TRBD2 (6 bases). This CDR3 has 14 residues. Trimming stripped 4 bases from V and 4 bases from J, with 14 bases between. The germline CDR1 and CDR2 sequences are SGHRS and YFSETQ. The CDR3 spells CASSPGTGRETQYF. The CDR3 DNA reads TGCGCCAGCAGCCCGGGGACTGGTCGAGAGACCCAGTACTTC.

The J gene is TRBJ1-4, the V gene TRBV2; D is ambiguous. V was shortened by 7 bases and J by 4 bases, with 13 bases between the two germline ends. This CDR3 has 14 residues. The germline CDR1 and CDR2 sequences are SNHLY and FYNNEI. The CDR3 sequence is CASTPLVVNEKLFF. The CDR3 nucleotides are TGTGCCAGCACCCCCCTCGTCGTTAATGAAAAACTGTTTTTT.

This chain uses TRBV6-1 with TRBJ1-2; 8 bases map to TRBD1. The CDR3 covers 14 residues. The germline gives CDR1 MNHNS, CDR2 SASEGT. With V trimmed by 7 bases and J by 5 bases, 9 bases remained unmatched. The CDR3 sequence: CASKYGQGLYGYTF. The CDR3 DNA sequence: TGTGCCAGCAAGTATGGACAGGGACTTTATGGCTACACCTTC.

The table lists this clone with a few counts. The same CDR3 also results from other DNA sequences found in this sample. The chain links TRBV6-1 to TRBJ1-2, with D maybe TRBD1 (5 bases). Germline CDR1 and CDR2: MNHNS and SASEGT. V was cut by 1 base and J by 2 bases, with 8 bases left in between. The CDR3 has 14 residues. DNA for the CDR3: TGTGCCAGCAGTGAAGGAGACAGAAACTATGGCTACACCTTC. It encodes CASSEGDRNYGYTF.

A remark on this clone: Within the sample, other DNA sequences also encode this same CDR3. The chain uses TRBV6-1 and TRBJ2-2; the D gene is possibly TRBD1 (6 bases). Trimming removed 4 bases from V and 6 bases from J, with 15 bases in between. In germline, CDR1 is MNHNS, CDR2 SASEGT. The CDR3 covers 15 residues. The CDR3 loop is CASSAYRVGAGELFF. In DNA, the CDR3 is TGTGCCAGCAGTGCCTACAGGGTCGGCGCCGGGGAGCTGTTTTTT.

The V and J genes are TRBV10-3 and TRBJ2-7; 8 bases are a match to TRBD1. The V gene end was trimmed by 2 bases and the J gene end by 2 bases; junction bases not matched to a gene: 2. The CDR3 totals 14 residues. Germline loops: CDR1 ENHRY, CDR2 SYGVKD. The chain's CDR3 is CAISEQGATYEQYF. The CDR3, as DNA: TGTGCCATCAGTGAGCAGGGGGCGACCTACGAGCAGTACTTC.

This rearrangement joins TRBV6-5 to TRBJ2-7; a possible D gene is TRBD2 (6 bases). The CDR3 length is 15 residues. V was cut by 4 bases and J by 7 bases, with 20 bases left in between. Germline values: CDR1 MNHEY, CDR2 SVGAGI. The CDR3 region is CASSSWEATTREQYF. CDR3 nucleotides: TGTGCCAGCAGTTCCTGGGAGGCAACAACGAGGGAGCAGTACTTC.

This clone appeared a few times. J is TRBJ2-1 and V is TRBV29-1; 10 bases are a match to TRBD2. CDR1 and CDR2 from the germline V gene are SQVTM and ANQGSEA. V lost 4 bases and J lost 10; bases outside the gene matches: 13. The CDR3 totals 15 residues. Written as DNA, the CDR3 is TGCAGCGTTGGGCTAGCGGGGGCCCCAAATCAGGAGCAGTTCTTC. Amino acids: CSVGLAGAPNQEQFF.

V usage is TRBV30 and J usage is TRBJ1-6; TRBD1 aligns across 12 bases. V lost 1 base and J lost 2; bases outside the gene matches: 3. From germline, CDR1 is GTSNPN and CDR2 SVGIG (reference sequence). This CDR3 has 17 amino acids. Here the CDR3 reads CAWSGDRGRTYNSPLHF. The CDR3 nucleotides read TGTGCCTGGAGTGGGGACAGGGGGCGAACCTATAATTCACCCCTCCACTTT.

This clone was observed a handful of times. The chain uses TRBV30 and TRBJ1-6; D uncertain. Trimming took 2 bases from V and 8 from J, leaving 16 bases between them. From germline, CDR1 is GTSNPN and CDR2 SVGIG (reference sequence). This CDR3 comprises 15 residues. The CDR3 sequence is CAWSISAGGYSPLHF. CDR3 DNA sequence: TGTGCCTGGAGTATATCGGCGGGAGGGTATTCACCCCTCCACTTT.

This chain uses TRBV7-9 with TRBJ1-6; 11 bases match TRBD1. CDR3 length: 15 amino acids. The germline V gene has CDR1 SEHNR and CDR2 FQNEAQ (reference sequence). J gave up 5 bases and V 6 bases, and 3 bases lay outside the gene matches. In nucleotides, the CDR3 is TGTGCCAGCAGAGGACAGGGGGCAGATAATTCACCCCTCCACTTT. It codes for CASRGQGADNSPLHF.

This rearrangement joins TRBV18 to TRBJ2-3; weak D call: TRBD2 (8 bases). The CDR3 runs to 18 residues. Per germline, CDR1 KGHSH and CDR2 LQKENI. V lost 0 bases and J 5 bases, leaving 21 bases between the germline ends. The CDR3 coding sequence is TGTGCCAGCTCACCACCTAAGGACAGGATAGCGGGACAAGATACGCAGTATTTT. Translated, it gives CASSPPKDRIAGQDTQYF.

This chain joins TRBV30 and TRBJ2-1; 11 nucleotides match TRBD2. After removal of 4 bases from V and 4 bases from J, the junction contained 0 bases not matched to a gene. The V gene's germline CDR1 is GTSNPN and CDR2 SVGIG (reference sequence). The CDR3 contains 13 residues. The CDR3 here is CAWTSGGYNEQFF. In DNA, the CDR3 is TGTGCCTGGACTAGCGGGGGGTACAATGAGCAGTTCTTC. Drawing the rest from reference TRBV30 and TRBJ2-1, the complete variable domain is SQTIHQWPATLVQPVGSPLSLECTVEGTSNPNLYWYRQAAGRGLQLLFYSVGIGQISSEVPQNLSASRPQDRQFILSSKKLLLSDSGFYLCAWTSGGYNEQFFGPGTRLTVL.